These 32 T cell receptor beta chains were all obtained from the same sample, sequenced in a study of T-cell reconstitution after alpha-beta-depleted transplantation in children (TCRdb year 2016). Libraries were made using PCR. TCRdb lists the instrument as Illumina HiSeq 2500. TCR libraries were prepared with molecular barcoding, using unique molecular identifiers to normalize TCRbeta repertoire quantification. Clones were called with MiXCR by TCRdb after fastp trimmed the public reads at Q25, and only in-frame beta chains were retained. One record per CDR3 amino acid sequence lists the most common genes and DNA. This sample comprises 150,000 to 250,000 distinct CDR3 sequences, just under 6.5% of them detected only once. The ten top clones hold about 4.3% of the sample. Per the publication, the treatment or condition label means: allogeneic hematopoietic cell transplantation with graft depleted of TCRalphabeta T cells and CD19 B cells.

This material consisted of PBMCs, taken before TCRalphabeta/CD19-depleted stem cell transplant. Receptors originate from a girl less than two years old with combined immunodeficiency, due to receive a stem cell transplant.

This clonotype was counted only a few times. The rearrangement links TRBV20-1 to TRBJ1-2; D not certain. This CDR3 contains 12 residues. The germline CDR1 and CDR2 sequences are DFQATT and SNEGSKA (reference sequence). V dropped 6 bases and J dropped 0 bases, with 8 bases sitting between them. The CDR3 DNA follows: TGCAGTGCACGGGCAGCTAACTATGGCTACACCTTC. This gives the protein CSARAANYGYTF.

The sample holds many counts of this clonotype. The gene calls are TRBV7-2 and TRBJ2-7, with D perhaps matching TRBD2 (6 bases). Germline V CDR1 and CDR2: SGHTA, FQGNSA. The V end lost 5 bases, the J end lost 2 bases, and 16 bases lay between the germline ends. This CDR3 region has 15 residues. CDR3 sequence (DNA): TGTGCCAGCAGCCCCAGCGGGCCCATACCCTACGAGCAGTACTTC. This translates into CASSPSGPIPYEQYF. Drawing the rest from reference TRBV7-2 and TRBJ2-7, the complete variable domain is GAGVSQSPSNKVTEKGKDVELRCDPISGHTALYWYRQSLGQGLEFLIYFQGNSAPDKSGLPSDRFSAERTGGSVSTLTIQRTQQEDSAVYLCASSPSGPIPYEQYFGPGTRLTVT.

A note on this clonotype: This clone may be a read error of a much larger clone one base away. This rearrangement joins TRBV28 to TRBJ2-3, with TRBD2 matching over 11 bases. CDR3 size: 16 residues. Trimming removed 6 bases from V and 4 bases from J; junction bases left unmatched: 9. Germline lookup yields CDR1 MDHEN and CDR2 SYDVKM. CDR3 sequence (DNA): TGTGCCAGCAGCCCCACACTAGCGGGAGCGTCAGATACGCAGTATTTT. This translates into CASSPTLAGASDTQYF.

The table lists this clonotype with many counts. The chain has TRBV9 and TRBJ1-1, with no clear D. The CDR3 has 13 amino acids. V was pared by 4 bases and J by 1 base, with 8 bases between. In germline, CDR1 is SGDLS, CDR2 YYNGEE. The CDR3 DNA reads TGTGCCAGCAGCTCCTACAGGAACACTGAAGCTTTCTTT. This codes for CASSSYRNTEAFF.

This clonotype was counted at least ten times. The chain is built from TRBV29-1 and TRBJ2-7, with D perhaps matching TRBD2 (6 bases). This CDR3 region has 14 residues. Trimming left V 0 bases short and J 1 base short, with 10 bases between. Germline lookup yields CDR1 SQVTM and CDR2 ANQGSEA. CDR3 DNA sequence: TGCAGCGTTGAAGATCCGGGGGTTTCCTACGAGCAGTACTTC. It translates to CSVEDPGVSYEQYF.

This clonotype was recorded many times. This chain uses TRBV7-6 with TRBJ1-5; 10 nucleotides align to TRBD1. Germline assignment: CDR1 SGHVS and CDR2 FNYEAQ. The CDR3 covers 18 residues. With V trimmed by 1 base and J by 5 bases, 11 bases remained unmatched. Here the CDR3 reads CASSLGFPGQGYHQPQHF. CDR3 DNA: TGTGCCAGCAGCTTAGGATTCCCGGGACAGGGGTATCATCAGCCCCAGCATTTT. Using reference TRBV7-6 and TRBJ1-5 for the parts outside the CDR3, the full variable domain is GAGVSQSPRYKVTKRGQDVALRCDPISGHVSLYWYRQALGQGPEFLTYFNYEAQQDKSGLPNDRFSAERPEGSISTLTIQRTEQRDSAMYRCASSLGFPGQGYHQPQHFGDGTRLSIL.

This clonotype was observed at least ten times. V usage is TRBV27 and J usage is TRBJ1-2, with D uncertain. The CDR3 covers 15 residues. Germline V gene data show CDR1 as MNHEY and CDR2 as SMNVEV (reference sequence). The ends were cut back, 4 bases at V and 1 base at J, with 13 bases in the middle. This CDR3 reads CASSYSDGFNYGYTF. CDR3 nucleotides: TGTGCCAGCAGTTATTCGGACGGTTTTAACTATGGCTACACCTTC.

This clonotype was seen repeatedly, ten times or more. The CDR3 spells CASSEFNSGETHQETQYF. CDR3 coding DNA: TGTGCCAGCAGTGAATTTAATAGCGGGGAGACTCACCAAGAGACCCAGTACTTC. The rearrangement joins TRBV25-1 to TRBJ2-5; 8 nucleotides match TRBD2. The CDR3 loop spans 18 amino acids. Trimming at V came to 1 base and at J to 0 bases, leaving 10 bases not matched to a gene. CDR1 MGHDK and CDR2 SYGVNS come from the germline V gene.

This clonotype has a count of ten or more. The V gene is TRBV14, the J gene TRBJ2-7, with D tentatively TRBD1 (6 bases). This CDR3 spans 15 amino acids. Germline CDR1 SGHDN, CDR2 FVKESK. Trimming removed 4 bases at V and 1 base at J, with 14 bases between. CDR3 protein: CASSLNPQGSYEQYF. CDR3 nucleotide sequence: TGTGCCAGCAGCCTAAATCCCCAGGGGTCCTACGAGCAGTACTTC.

With respect to this clonotype: With a much larger clone just one base away, this may be a read error. V gene TRBV7-9 combines with J gene TRBJ2-3, with 8 bases that match TRBD2. CDR1 SEHNR and CDR2 FQNEAQ come from the germline V gene (reference sequence). This CDR3 has 14 amino acids. CDR3 bases: TGTTCCAGCAGCCTTAGCGGGGTCACAGATACGCAGTATTTT. Its translation is CSSSLSGVTDTQYF. Based on the CDR3 plus reference TRBV7-9 and TRBJ2-3, the full variable domain is DTGVSQNPRHKITKRGQNVTFRCDPISEHNRLYWYRQTLGQGPEFLTYFQNEAQLEKSRLLSDRFSAERPKGSFSTLEIQRTEQGDSAMYLCSSSLSGVTDTQYFGPGTRLTVL.

The sample holds many counts of this clonotype. The chain's CDR3 is CSARGQVGNEKLFF. Written as DNA, the CDR3 is TGCAGTGCTAGGGGACAGGTGGGCAATGAAAAACTGTTTTTT. The J gene is TRBJ1-4, the V gene TRBV20-1; 8 nucleotides align to TRBD1. V shed 3 bases and J 5 bases; nucleotides not matched to a gene: 5. This CDR3 is 14 amino acids long. CDR1 is DFQATT and CDR2 is SNEGSKA in the germline V gene (reference sequence).

The CDR3, as DNA: TGTGCCAGCAGGGAGACTAGCGAGTACTACAATGAGCAGTTCTTC. Amino acid sequence: CASRETSEYYNEQFF. The chain joins TRBV3-1 to TRBJ2-1; 8 positions match TRBD2. Germline V CDR1 and CDR2: LGHDT, YNNKEL (reference sequence). V dropped 6 bases and J dropped 3; count of bases not matched to a gene: 7. The CDR3 length is 15 residues.

This clonotype showed up many times. V and J are TRBV7-2 and TRBJ2-2; D possibly corresponds to TRBD1 (5 bases). Between the trimmed V and J ends, which lost 1 base and 8 bases, there was a span of 8 bases. CDR1 and CDR2 from the germline V gene are SGHTA and FQGNSA. This CDR3 comprises 13 residues. In DNA form, the CDR3 reads TGTGCCAGCAGCTTAGTAAGGACAGGGGAGCTGTTTTTT. Translation gives CASSLVRTGELFF. Full variable domain (outside the CDR3, taken from reference TRBV7-2 and TRBJ2-2): GAGVSQSPSNKVTEKGKDVELRCDPISGHTALYWYRQSLGQGLEFLIYFQGNSAPDKSGLPSDRFSAERTGGSVSTLTIQRTQQEDSAVYLCASSLVRTGELFFGEGSRLTVL.

The rearrangement uses TRBV6-1 and TRBJ2-7; D remains unclear. This CDR3 has 14 amino acids. The ends were cut back, 8 bases at V and 1 base at J, with 15 bases in the middle. Per germline, CDR1 MNHNS and CDR2 SASEGT. The CDR3 bases are TGTGCCAGCGCCCGCGGCTACGAATCCTACGAGCAGTACTTC. Protein product: CASARGYESYEQYF.

The chain uses TRBV5-5 and TRBJ2-5, with 8 bases fitting TRBD2. The CDR3 runs to 16 residues. The germline CDR1 and CDR2 sequences are SGHKS and YYEKEE (reference sequence). The trim removed 2 bases at V and 1 base at J, leaving 7 bases unmatched. CDR3 nucleotide sequence: TGTGCCAGCAGCTTTTACAGCGGGAGCGGCCAAGAGACCCAGTACTTC. Residues: CASSFYSGSGQETQYF.

This clonotype came up many times. The chain uses TRBV4-3 and TRBJ2-3; D gene unclear. With 0 bases removed from V and 2 bases from J, the gap between germline ends came to 12 bases. Germline CDR1 LGHNA, CDR2 YSLEER. The CDR3 is 16 amino acids. The DNA for the CDR3 is TGCGCCAGCAGCCAAGATGGAGTCGGGTCCACAGATACGCAGTATTTT. This encodes CASSQDGVGSTDTQYF.

At least ten counts were recorded for this clonotype. The chain has TRBV29-1 and TRBJ1-1; D possibly corresponds to TRBD1 (6 bases). V was shortened by 3 bases and J by 5 bases, with 10 bases between the two germline ends. Looked up from germline, CDR1 is SQVTM and CDR2 is ANQGSEA. CDR3 length: 12 residues. The CDR3 sequence: CSVDGGATEAFF. The CDR3 DNA sequence: TGCAGCGTTGACGGGGGCGCGACTGAAGCTTTCTTT. Using reference TRBV29-1 and TRBJ1-1 for the parts outside the CDR3, the full variable domain is SAVISQKPSRDICQRGTSLTIQCQVDSQVTMMFWYRQQPGQSLTLIATANQGSEATYESGFVIDKFPISRPNLTFSTLTVSNMSPEDSSIYLCSVDGGATEAFFGQGTRLTVV.

The V and J genes are TRBV7-8 and TRBJ2-7; D perhaps matches TRBD1 (7 bases). V was pared by 1 base and J by 4 bases, with 20 bases between. The CDR3 consists of 17 residues. Germline CDR1 SGHVS, CDR2 FQNEAQ. The CDR3 reads CASSLVWILTGRYEQYF. As DNA, the CDR3 is TGTGCCAGCAGCTTAGTTTGGATACTGACAGGGAGGTACGAGCAGTACTTC. The whole variable domain, filled in from reference TRBV7-8 and TRBJ2-7, reads GAGVSQSPRYKVAKRGQDVALRCDPISGHVSLFWYQQALGQGPEFLTYFQNEAQLDKSGLPSDRFFAERPEGSVSTLKIQRTQQEDSAVYLCASSLVWILTGRYEQYFGPGTRLTVT.

In its sample, this clonotype was seen many times. This sequence joins TRBV6-5 and TRBJ2-2; 8 bases map to TRBD1. The CDR3 is 16 residues long. Germline trimming cut 0 bases from V and 3 bases from J; bases unmatched to any gene: 3. Germline V gives CDR1 MNHEY, CDR2 SVGAGI. The CDR3: CASSYSDRAYTGELFF. The DNA for the CDR3 is TGTGCCAGCAGTTACTCGGACAGGGCTTACACCGGGGAGCTGTTTTTT.

There are many counts of this clonotype. The chain carries TRBV29-1 and TRBJ2-7; tentatively, D is TRBD1 (5 bases). Germline V CDR1 and CDR2: SQVTM, ANQGSEA. The V end was cut by 3 bases, the J end by 2 bases, with 8 bases between. CDR3 length: 12 amino acids. CDR3 nucleotides: TGCAGCGTTGAGGGGCTAGCCTACGAGCAGTACTTC. It translates to CSVEGLAYEQYF.

The V and J genes are TRBV7-2 and TRBJ2-7; D perhaps matches TRBD1 (6 bases). This CDR3 contains 15 residues. Trimming shortened V by 6 bases and J by 3 bases, and 18 bases separated the two germline ends. Germline V gives CDR1 SGHTA, CDR2 FQGNSA. CDR3 nucleotides: TGTGCCAGCAGGCTGGGGGCGCCAAGCGACTACGAGCAGTACTTC. Translated, it gives CASRLGAPSDYEQYF.

This clonotype was recorded at least ten times. The chain has TRBV15 and TRBJ2-7; a possible D gene is TRBD2 (6 bases). Germline V gene sequence: CDR1 LNHNV, CDR2 YYDKDF (reference sequence). The V end lost 3 bases, the J end lost 2 bases, and 14 bases lay between the germline ends. The CDR3 is 15 residues long. The CDR3 DNA follows: TGTGCCACCAGCAGGCATCTAGCGACCACCTACGAGCAGTACTTC. Its protein is CATSRHLATTYEQYF. Drawing the rest from reference TRBV15 and TRBJ2-7, the complete variable domain is DAMVIQNPRYQVTQFGKPVTLSCSQTLNHNVMYWYQQKSSQAPKLLFHYYDKDFNNEADTPDNFQSRRPNTSFCFLDIRSPGLGDTAMYLCATSRHLATTYEQYFGPGTRLTVT.

The table lists this clonotype with many counts. The genes are TRBV4-1 and TRBJ2-1, with D perhaps matching TRBD2 (5 bases). Trimming left V 2 bases short and J 2 bases short, with 10 bases between. CDR1 is MGHRA and CDR2 is YSYEKL in the germline V gene. The CDR3 sequence is 15 residues long. CDR3 region: CASSQSEDPYNEQFF. The CDR3 nucleotides read TGCGCCAGCAGCCAATCGGAGGACCCCTACAATGAGCAGTTCTTC.

This clonotype was seen ten or more times. J is TRBJ1-1 and V is TRBV12-3 or TRBV12-4; maybe TRBD1 (6 bases). The ends were cut back, 6 bases at V and 3 bases at J, with 17 bases in the middle. CDR3 length equals 15 residues. The CDR3 DNA reads TGTGCCAGCAGACCCACAGGGTCCGGGTACACTGAAGCTTTCTTT. It specifies CASRPTGSGYTEAFF.

As for this clonotype: This may come from a read error, since a much larger clone is one base off. The chain employs TRBV21-1 and TRBJ2-7; TRBD1 was called by the table and not checked on the DNA. TRBV21-1 corresponds to a pseudogene. The CDR3 length is 14 residues. This CDR3 reads CASSQYRGLYEQYF. Written as DNA, the CDR3 is TGTGCCAGCAGCCAGTACAGGGGGCTGTACGAGCAGTACTTC.

This clonotype has ten or more counts. The rearrangement links TRBV29-1 to TRBJ2-1; D is unclear. The CDR3 runs 13 residues. The germline gives CDR1 SQVTM, CDR2 ANQGSEA. V lost 2 bases and J lost 1, with 6 bases in between. The DNA of the CDR3 is TGCAGCGTTGAACTGACGTCCTACAATGAGCAGTTCTTC. Protein product: CSVELTSYNEQFF.

This clonotype was seen many times. The chain recombines TRBV7-2 with TRBJ2-7, with D unresolved. Trimming stripped 2 bases from V and 1 base from J, with 12 bases between. The length of the CDR3 is 15 residues. From germline, CDR1 is SGHTA and CDR2 FQGNSA. The CDR3 spells CASSLFQISSYEQYF. The CDR3 coding sequence is TGTGCCAGCAGCTTATTCCAGATCTCTTCCTACGAGCAGTACTTC.

This clonotype was found many times. The CDR3 is CASSDRTGPSGQYF. The CDR3 DNA reads TGCGCCAGCAGCGACCGGACAGGCCCTTCGGGCCAGTACTTC. The V gene is TRBV5-1, the J gene TRBJ2-7; 7 nucleotides agree with TRBD1. Germline trimming cut 4 bases from V and 10 bases from J; bases unmatched to any gene: 14. The CDR3 has 14 amino acids. Germline V lookup: CDR1 SGHRS, CDR2 YFSETQ.

In this sample, this clonotype turned up many times. The chain uses TRBV12-3 or TRBV12-4 and TRBJ1-5, with TRBD1 identical over 8 bases. The CDR3 covers 17 residues. V lost 3 bases to trimming and J lost 5 bases; unmatched junction nucleotides: 12. CDR3 amino acids: CASSFIYSDREYQPQHF. The DNA of the CDR3 is TGTGCCAGCAGTTTTATTTATTCGGACAGGGAGTATCAGCCCCAGCATTTT.

In regard to this clonotype: Since a much larger clone is just one base distant, this may be a read error. The chain couples TRBV29-1 to TRBJ2-1; the match to TRBD2 covers 13 bases. The germline gives CDR1 SQVTM, CDR2 ANQGSEA. V shed 7 bases, J shed 6 bases, and the junction held 12 bases outside the gene matches. The CDR3 contains 16 residues. The CDR3 spells CSASVLAGGYINEQFF. CDR3 sequence (DNA): TGCAGCGCTTCGGTACTAGCGGGAGGGTATATCAATGAGCAGTTCTTC.

This clonotype was counted ten times or more. This sequence joins TRBV2 and TRBJ1-4; 7 bases are shared with TRBD1. The length of the CDR3 is 15 residues. With 6 bases clipped from V and 5 bases from J, the junction kept 9 bases outside the gene matches. The germline gives CDR1 SNHLY, CDR2 FYNNEI. CDR3 bases: TGTGCCAGCAGCCTTGGACAGGTCCAAAATGAAAAACTGTTTTTT. This sequence encodes CASSLGQVQNEKLFF.

In its sample, this clonotype was seen a few times. The chain employs TRBV4-2 and TRBJ1-6; possibly TRBD1 for D (5 bases). V was clipped by 3 bases and J by 5 bases, with 35 bases between them. The germline CDR1 and CDR2 sequences are LGHNA and YNFKEQ. The CDR3 contains 23 residues. As DNA, the CDR3 is TGTGCCAGCAGCCAGCCTGCTATACGGGGGTTTAAGGGGCAGGGCGGAAATAATTCACCCCTCCACTTT. Its translation is CASSQPAIRGFKGQGGNNSPLHF.